The 8 T cell receptor beta chains listed next were all sequenced from one sample in a study of CD8 T cells in ankylosing spondylitis. TCRdb independently ran MiXCR on the 5' RACE reads; one entry per CDR3 protein. The repertoire holds 290,000 or so distinct CDR3 sequences, with roughly 20% as singletons. The sample was blood, either unsorted or a sorted T cell fraction (not recorded which). The receptors shown here come from a female donor with ankylosing spondylitis or in good health (not recorded which).

This clonotype was counted a few times. The V call is TRBV5-1, the J call TRBJ2-3; D remains ambiguous. CDR1 is SGHRS, CDR2 YFSETQ, per germline. The V and J ends lost 5 bases and 2 bases respectively, with 27 bases between them. There are 19 residues in the CDR3. Here the CDR3 reads CASSSAVLLTNSLTDTQYF. CDR3 in DNA: TGCGCCAGCAGTTCCGCGGTACTTCTAACTAACTCTCTCACAGATACGCAGTATTTT. The whole variable domain, remainder taken from reference TRBV5-1 and TRBJ2-3, is KAGVTQTPRYLIKTRGQQVTLSCSPISGHRSVSWYQQTPGQGLQFLFEYFSETQRNKGNFPGRFSGRQFSNSRSEMNVSTLELGDSALYLCASSSAVLLTNSLTDTQYFGPGTRLTVL.

V and J are TRBV11-2 and TRBJ2-4; D perhaps matches TRBD2 (5 bases). Germline CDR1 SGHAT, CDR2 FQNNGV. The V gene lost 5 bases and the J gene lost 13 bases, with 9 bases spanning the gap. The CDR3 extends over 10 amino acids. CDR3 in amino acids: CASSAGLQYF. Here the CDR3 DNA reads TGTGCCAGCAGCGCCGGACTGCAGTACTTC.

This clonotype was observed once. The chain links TRBV20-1 to TRBJ1-4, with D unresolved. This CDR3 spans 15 amino acids. CDR1 and CDR2 (germline): DFQATT, SNEGSKA (reference sequence). Trimming pared 0 bases from V and 2 bases from J, leaving 10 bases between. This CDR3 is CSARDPGITNEKLFF. The CDR3 DNA reads as TGCAGTGCTAGAGACCCGGGGATCACTAATGAAAAACTGTTTTTT.

This clonotype occurred a few times. This chain links TRBV20-1 with TRBJ1-5; D gene ambiguous. The germline V gene encodes CDR1 DFQATT and CDR2 SNEGSKA (reference sequence). Trimming took off 1 base at V and 3 bases at J, with 7 bases between the two ends. The CDR3 extends over 13 amino acids. CDR3 coding DNA: TGCAGTGCTAGAGTGCAGTTCAATCAGCCCCAGCATTTT. The encoded protein is CSARVQFNQPQHF.

The CDR3 sequence is CAWRDSYYNEQFF. In DNA, the CDR3 is TGTGCCTGGAGGGACAGCTACTACAATGAGCAGTTCTTC. V gene TRBV30 combines with J gene TRBJ2-1; weak D call: TRBD1 (6 bases). The ends were cut back, 3 bases at V and 3 bases at J, with 9 bases in the middle. Looked up from germline, CDR1 is GTSNPN and CDR2 is SVGIG (reference sequence). The CDR3 runs 13 residues. The variable domain in full, with the rest retrieved from reference TRBV30 and TRBJ2-1, is SQTIHQWPATLVQPVGSPLSLECTVEGTSNPNLYWYRQAAGRGLQLLFYSVGIGQISSEVPQNLSASRPQDRQFILSSKKLLLSDSGFYLCAWRDSYYNEQFFGPGTRLTVL.

This clonotype was recorded a few times. The junction departs from the called germline gene at one end, perhaps through a read error. V is TRBV20-1 and J is TRBJ1-2; 9 bases match TRBD1. Germline loops: CDR1 DFQATT, CDR2 SNEGSKA (reference sequence). There are 12 residues in the CDR3. CDR3 coding DNA: TGCAGTGCTTTCATTATCCCGGGACAGGGAGTCTTC. It is translated as CSAFIIPGQGVF.

This clonotype was seen once. The chain carries TRBV7-2 and TRBJ2-5; D is ambiguous. Trimming took off 4 bases at V and 5 bases at J, with 5 bases between the two ends. Per the germline V gene, CDR1 is SGHTA and CDR2 is FQGNSA. CDR3 size: 11 residues. The CDR3 sequence is CASSSAETQYF. For the CDR3, the DNA is TGTGCCAGCAGCTCGGCCGAGACCCAGTACTTC.

The chain has TRBV20-1 and TRBJ1-1, with D possibly TRBD1 on 5 matching bases. CDR1 is DFQATT, CDR2 SNEGSKA, per germline (reference sequence). The CDR3 extends over 11 amino acids. V lost 3 bases to trimming and J lost 12 bases, with 14 bases between them. This CDR3 is CSASQGEGTFF. The DNA of the CDR3 is TGCAGTGCTAGTCAGGGCGAGGGAACTTTCTTT.